This T cell receptor (beta chain) is from a study of regulatory T cells in long-lasting Graves disease. Arm-PCR of CDR3 regions and iRepertoire HTBI primers were used to build TCR beta libraries. Using its own MiXCR run on the multiplex PCR reads, TCRdb lists one record per CDR3 protein. The table has some 420,000 distinct CDR3 sequences, about 20% seen once. The length of the CDR3 is 12 residues. The germline CDR1 and CDR2 sequences are MDHEN and SYDVKM. Trimming took off 6 bases at V and 1 base at J, with 6 bases between the two ends. The time point here: persistent/refractory GD, antithyroid drugs over 5 years with positive TRAb. The TCR library was made from RNA that had been extracted from PBMCs in TRIzol. Many counts were recorded for this clonotype.

The chain joins TRBV28 to TRBJ1-1; D ambiguous. The TCR originated in a female donor with Graves disease. The material was peripheral blood mononuclear cells (PBMCs), obtained when the disease was refractory, from a patient treated with antithyroid drugs. In nucleotides, the CDR3 is TGTGCCAGCAGCTTACAGAACACTGAAGCTTTCTTT. Its translation: CASSLQNTEAFF. The full variable domain, in which reference TRBV28 and TRBJ1-1 provide the parts outside the CDR3, is DVKVTQSSRYLVKRTGEKVFLECVQDMDHENMFWYRQDPGLGLRLIYFSYDVKMKEKGDIPEGYSVSREKKERFSLILESASTNQTSMYLCASSLQNTEAFFGQGTRLTVV.